This entry lists 9 T cell receptor beta chains sequenced from one sample in a study of cytomegalovirus exposure and HLA in healthy donors. The PCR was carried out with 60 Vbeta primers and 13 Jbeta primers. Sequencing used immunoSEQ multiplex PCR; TCRdb keeps in-frame clones, though not all of them. The sample has approximately 80,000 clones. The sample was PBMCs. The receptors originated from a man aged 18 to 30 in good health and CMV-seropositive.

This rearrangement joins TRBV5-1 to TRBJ2-2; 7 bases match TRBD1. V was clipped by 5 bases and J by 6 bases; unmatched bases: 13. The CDR3 runs 16 residues. Looked up from germline, CDR1 is SGHRS and CDR2 is YFSETQ. The CDR3 region is CASRVTRQGIPGELFF. The CDR3 DNA reads TGCGCCAGCAGAGTCACCAGACAGGGTATCCCCGGGGAGCTGTTTTTT.

The chain employs TRBV7-9 and TRBJ2-5, with 7 positions matching TRBD1. V trimming: 5 bases; J trimming: 2 bases; junction bases outside the gene matches: 5. Germline V gene sequence: CDR1 SEHNR, CDR2 FQNEAQ (reference sequence). The CDR3 consists of 14 residues. Here the CDR3 DNA reads TGTGCCAGCAGCCCCCGGGACAGTCAAGAGACCCAGTACTTC. Translated, it gives CASSPRDSQETQYF.

The chain has TRBV7-8 and TRBJ1-4; D might be TRBD1 (5 bases). Germline assignment: CDR1 SGHVS and CDR2 FQNEAQ. This CDR3 comprises 15 residues. Trimming removed 0 bases at V and 14 bases at J, with 19 bases between. The CDR3 spells CASSLADRDSRYLFF. The CDR3 DNA reads TGTGCCAGCAGCTTAGCGGATAGGGACTCCCGATATCTGTTTTTT.

V is TRBV27 and J is TRBJ2-6, with TRBD1 identical over 8 bases. Looked up from germline, CDR1 is MNHEY and CDR2 is SMNVEV (reference sequence). CDR3 length: 16 amino acids. The J segment lost 2 bases and the V segment lost 2 bases, leaving 2 bases of the junction unmatched. In DNA, the CDR3 is TGTGCCAGCAGTTTACTGACAGGGGCTGGGGCCAACGTCCTGACTTTC. Its protein is CASSLLTGAGANVLTF.

The genes are TRBV7-2 and TRBJ2-7; D may be TRBD2 (5 bases). The germline V gene has CDR1 SGHTA and CDR2 FQGNSA. V was shortened by 1 base and J by 4 bases, with 8 bases between the two germline ends. CDR3 size: 13 residues. CDR3 in DNA: TGTGCCAGCAGCTTAGAAGCGGAATACGAGCAGTACTTC. Residues: CASSLEAEYEQYF.

The chain uses TRBV15 and TRBJ2-3; possible D gene TRBD1, 5 bases. The CDR3 runs 13 residues. The germline V and J ends were trimmed by 6 bases and 1 base, with 8 bases remaining between them. Germline loops: CDR1 LNHNV, CDR2 YYDKDF (reference sequence). The CDR3 spells CATSMTGTDTQYF. The DNA of the CDR3 is TGTGCCACCAGTATGACAGGCACAGATACGCAGTATTTT.

J is TRBJ1-4 and V is TRBV13; D ambiguous. The CDR3 totals 13 residues. The ends were cut back, 0 bases at V and 12 bases at J, with 11 bases in the middle. Per the germline V gene, CDR1 is PRHDT and CDR2 is FYEKMQ (reference sequence). Written as DNA, the CDR3 is TGTGCCAGCAGCTTAGGCCGGGTGAAGGAACTGTTTTTT. The encoded protein is CASSLGRVKELFF. Full variable domain (remainder filled in from reference TRBV13 and TRBJ1-4): AAGVIQSPRHLIKEKRETATLKCYPIPRHDTVYWYQQGPGQDPQFLISFYEKMQSDKGSIPDRFSAQQFSDYHSELNMSSLELGDSALYFCASSLGRVKELFFGSGTQLSVL.

J is TRBJ2-5 and V is TRBV5-1; 7 positions match TRBD1. The germline V gene has CDR1 SGHRS and CDR2 YFSETQ. This CDR3 spans 15 amino acids. Unmatched junction bases numbered 10, after V lost 4 bases and J lost 4 bases. This CDR3 is CASSLQTGAGETQYF. CDR3 nucleotides: TGCGCCAGCAGCCTACAAACAGGGGCGGGAGAGACCCAGTACTTC.

The chain recombines TRBV9 with TRBJ2-7; 7 bases are shared with TRBD1. The CDR3 totals 14 residues. J lost 3 bases, V lost 0 bases, and 3 bases had no gene match. CDR1 SGDLS and CDR2 YYNGEE come from the germline V gene. The DNA of the CDR3 is TGTGCCAGCAGCGTAGGGGACAGTAACTACGAGCAGTACTTC. It translates to CASSVGDSNYEQYF.